This T cell receptor beta chain was profiled in a study of T cell responses to AZD1222 COVID-19 vaccine. Concerning this clone itself: Its antigen is not known.

Overall study findings and caveats: Mostly white British, mostly female donors; authors suggested clonal diversity may be underestimated. Only a handful of people who got AZD1222 tested seropositive at baseline. Rises in breadth and depth of Spike-specific TCRs came after two AZD1222 doses. Dominant at 160-218 and 743-854, vaccine-associated CD4 TCRs also spanned spike.

This CDR3 has 13 residues. V was trimmed by 5 bases and J by 14 bases, leaving 19 bases between them. CDR1 is SEHNR and CDR2 is FQNEAQ in the germline V gene (reference sequence). Profiled with immunoSEQ multiplex PCR; TCRdb holds only in-frame clones, not every one. Among about 120,000 clones listed, roughly nine tenths were seen once. The input for sequencing was peripheral blood, taken on day 0 of AZD1222 vaccination. The chain links TRBV7-9 to TRBJ2-1; unclear D gene. The TCR sequence derives from an adult in good health. For the CDR3, the DNA is TGTGCCAGCAGCCCATTCGATCCCCTATTGGAGTTCTTC. Translation gives CASSPFDPLLEFF. The full variable domain, its missing parts supplied by reference TRBV7-9 and TRBJ2-1, is DTGVSQNPRHKITKRGQNVTFRCDPISEHNRLYWYRQTLGQGPEFLTYFQNEAQLEKSRLLSDRFSAERPKGSFSTLEIQRTEQGDSAMYLCASSPFDPLLEFFGPGTRLTVL.